One sample yielded the 2 T cell receptor beta chains listed below, sequenced in a study of shared clonotypes between healthy human individuals. Selected positively for CCR7 and CD45RO-negative, naive CD8 cells excluded terminally differentiated effector memory CD45RA+ cells. Only in-frame clones appear in the TCRdb table, and some are missing; sequencing was by immunoSEQ multiplex PCR. The sample carries fewer than 1 million clones, around 96% recorded once. Sample: naive CD8+ T cells sorted from blood. These receptors all come from a young man in good health.

The gene calls are TRBV5-6 and TRBJ1-4; the D gene is possibly TRBD1 (5 bases). Germline V CDR1 and CDR2: SGHDT, YYEEEE. V lost 3 bases to trimming and J lost 8 bases, with 23 bases between them. The CDR3 is 17 residues long. The CDR3 DNA reads as TGTGCCAGCAGCTGGGGCCCCCGGGACGACGTTCGGGAAAAACTGTTTTTT. This sequence encodes CASSWGPRDDVREKLFF.

This chain joins TRBV9 and TRBJ2-2; D is possibly TRBD1 (5 bases). The ends were cut back, 0 bases at V and 8 bases at J, with 14 bases in the middle. The CDR3 runs 15 residues. The germline V gene encodes CDR1 SGDLS and CDR2 YYNGEE. The CDR3 bases are TGTGCCAGCAGCGTAGAGCGAGACAGACGTGGGGAGCTGTTTTTT. It yields the protein CASSVERDRRGELFF.